In this sample, the clone carrying this T cell receptor (beta chain) turned up a few times. This record comes from a study of early T cells in non-severe SARS-CoV-2 infection. Study context: RNA in bulk from unsorted whole blood was sequenced, and chains were unpaired.

TCRdb itself ran the 5' RACE reads through MiXCR, one entry per CDR3 protein. Of around 77,000 distinct CDR3 sequences listed, 12% were seen once; the top ten hold 15% to 17%. The TCR comes from an adult who was a healthcare worker with PCR-confirmed SARS-CoV-2 infection or an uninfected control (not recorded which). The donor label of this sample is uncertain. The sequencing here drew on whole blood, taken at baseline.

The CDR3 DNA is TGTGCCAGCAGGCCGGGGCCCCACGAGCAGTACTTC. Its protein product is CASRPGPHEQYF. J is TRBJ2-7 and V is TRBV6-2 or TRBV6-3; D may match TRBD1 or TRBD2 (5 bases each). The CDR3 is made up of 12 amino acids. Per the germline V gene, CDR1 is MNHEY and CDR2 is SVGEGT. V was pared by 6 bases and J by 5 bases, with 11 bases between.